These T cell receptor beta chains were read from a single sample in a study of T-cell reconstitution after alpha-beta-depleted transplantation in children. In TCRdb, the PCR reads were re-called with MiXCR into one record per CDR3 protein. The profile shows almost 500,000 distinct CDR3 sequences, over 9.5% of them singletons. Sequences were derived from PBMCs, sampled before TCRalphabeta/CD19-depleted stem cell transplant. The source of these receptors is a child younger than 10 with inherited bone marrow failure, due to receive a stem cell transplant. The CDR3 runs from the conserved cysteine through the conserved F or W. The D gene is left open where the match is weak. Clone size is stated in some rows and not others, as once, few, many or a class when expanded.

13 TRBJ2-7 . TRBD2 TRBV20-1 CSAAGLATYEQYF TGCAGTGCTGCGGGACTAGCAACCTACGAGCAGTACTTC
17 TRBJ2-1 many TRBD2 TRBV4-2 CASSLLAGVESYNEQFF TGTGCCAGCAGCCTACTAGCGGGAGTAGAGTCCTACAATGAGCAGTTCTTC
13 TRBJ1-1 many . TRBV6-5 CASSYGRGTEAFF TGTGCCAGCAGTTACGGACGGGGGACTGAAGCTTTCTTT
15 TRBJ2-3 . . TRBV20-1 CSAPDRGAGTDTQYF TGCAGTGCTCCTGACCGAGGGGCTGGGACAGATACGCAGTATTTT
14 TRBJ2-1 . . TRBV13 CASSPPTGYNEQFF TGTGCCAGCAGCCCCCCGACAGGTTACAATGAGCAGTTCTTC
16 TRBJ2-1 . TRBD2 TRBV20-1 CSATPLPLAGGHEQFF TGCAGTGCTACCCCACTACCTCTAGCGGGAGGCCATGAGCAGTTCTTC
19 TRBJ2-1 few TRBD2 TRBV20-1 CSARVPGLAGGPIRDEQFF TGCAGTGCTAGAGTCCCGGGACTAGCGGGAGGGCCTATTAGGGATGAGCAGTTCTTC
12 TRBJ2-5 many TRBD1 TRBV2 CASSTDRGNQYF TGTGCCAGCAGTACGGACAGGGGGAACCAGTACTTC
15 TRBJ1-5 many TRBD1 TRBV5-1 CASSLGAGGNQPQHF TGCGCCAGCAGCTTGGGGGCAGGGGGTAACCAGCCCCAGCATTTT
13 TRBJ2-3 many . TRBV12-3/TRBV12-4 CASSLPLADPQYF TGTGCCAGCAGTTTACCCCTCGCCGACCCGCAGTATTTT
13 TRBJ2-5 many . TRBV28 CASRRTFQETQYF TGTGCCAGCAGACGGACGTTCCAAGAGACCCAGTACTTC
15 TRBJ2-1 . . TRBV5-1 CASSLDDSFYNEQFF TGCGCCAGCAGCTTGGATGATAGCTTCTACAATGAGCAGTTCTTC
16 TRBJ1-3 many . TRBV6-1 CASGTISLLLGNTIYF TGTGCCAGCGGGACAATTTCTCTCCTACTGGGAAACACCATATATTTT
15 TRBJ2-7 many TRBD1 TRBV5-1 CASSANEGTGYEQYF TGCGCCAGCAGCGCCAACGAGGGGACAGGATACGAGCAGTACTTC
15 TRBJ2-1 few TRBD2 TRBV19 CASSTGTRGGGEQFF TGTGCCAGTAGTACCGGGACTAGGGGCGGTGGTGAGCAGTTCTTC
15 TRBJ2-5 few . TRBV20-1 CSAHGIAVFQETQYF TGCAGTGCCCACGGGATAGCGGTGTTCCAAGAGACCCAGTACTTC
8 TRBJ1-2 . . TRBV29-1 CSVADNTF TGCAGCGTTGCTGACAATACCTTC
12 TRBJ2-3 . . TRBV7-2 CASSLSSRGRYF TGTGCCAGCAGCTTAAGTAGTCGAGGACGGTATTTT
12 TRBJ2-1 many . TRBV6-2/TRBV6-3 CASSTIYNEQFF TGTGCCAGCAGCACTATATACAATGAGCAGTTCTTC
17 TRBJ2-1 once TRBD2 TRBV20-1 CCAGGSGRAGSYNEQFF TGCTGTGCCGGAGGTAGCGGGAGGGCCGGCTCCTACAATGAGCAGTTCTTC
11 TRBJ2-1 many . TRBV29-1 CSVPGQGEQFF TGCAGCGTTCCCGGGCAGGGTGAGCAGTTCTTC
16 TRBJ1-2 many TRBD1 TRBV4-3 CASSQGLKTGGYGYTF TGCGCCAGCAGCCAAGGTCTTAAGACAGGGGGCTATGGCTACACCTTC
15 TRBJ1-1 many . TRBV27 CASSSTGLVNTEAFF TGTGCCAGCAGTTCGACGGGCCTGGTGAACACTGAAGCTTTCTTT
16 TRBJ2-4 many . TRBV6-2/TRBV6-3 CASSPWDGRKWNIQYF TGTGCCAGCAGTCCCTGGGACGGTAGGAAGTGGAACATTCAGTACTTC
16 TRBJ2-1 many TRBD2 TRBV5-1 CASSLELAGVHNEQFF TGCGCCAGCAGCTTGGAACTAGCGGGAGTACACAATGAGCAGTTCTTC
15 TRBJ1-1 . TRBD1 TRBV2 CASSQGAGGDTEAFF TGTGCCAGCTCTCAGGGGGCGGGGGGGGACACTGAAGCTTTCTTT
14 TRBJ2-7 few . TRBV2 CASRSGLHSYEQYF TGTGCCAGCAGGTCAGGGCTCCACTCCTACGAGCAGTACTTC
18 TRBJ2-7 few TRBD2 TRBV7-6 CASSLAAVGSGNSYEQYF TGTGCCAGCAGCTTAGCTGCCGTTGGGAGCGGGAACTCCTACGAGCAGTACTTC
17 TRBJ2-1 . TRBD2 TRBV5-5 CASSLAVSGSSYNEQFF TGTGCCAGCAGCTTGGCCGTAAGCGGGAGCTCCTACAATGAGCAGTTCTTC
20 TRBJ2-3 many TRBD2 TRBV15 CATSRVAGLEAGGITDTQYF TGTGCCACCAGCAGGGTCGCAGGGCTTGAAGCGGGAGGCATCACAGATACGCAGTATTTT
11 TRBJ1-1 medium-sized . TRBV29-1 CSVGQNTEAFF TGCAGCGTTGGGCAGAACACTGAAGCTTTCTTT
16 TRBJ2-1 few . TRBV11-2 CASSLTQTGPYNEQFF TGTGCCAGCAGCTTAACCCAGACTGGACCCTACAATGAGCAGTTCTTC
13 TRBJ2-7 few . TRBV29-1 CSVDRDNSDEQYF TGCAGCGTCGACCGGGACAATTCTGACGAGCAGTACTTC
13 TRBJ1-1 many . TRBV12-3/TRBV12-4 CASSFLQGTEAFF TGTGCCAGCAGCTTTCTACAGGGAACTGAAGCTTTCTTT
13 TRBJ2-7 many TRBD1 TRBV27 CASSLWTGSEQYF TGTGCCAGCAGTCTATGGACAGGATCCGAGCAGTACTTC
14 TRBJ2-5 many . TRBV18 CASSPRVGQETQYF TGTGCCAGCTCACCCCGGGTAGGGCAAGAGACCCAGTACTTC
14 TRBJ2-3 many . TRBV24-1 CAIQGRESTDTQYF TGTGCCATTCAGGGGCGGGAGAGCACAGATACGCAGTATTTT
17 TRBJ1-5 few . TRBV12-3/TRBV12-4 CASSSDKRRISNQPQHF TGTGCCAGCAGTTCCGACAAGAGGAGGATTAGCAATCAGCCCCAGCATTTT
13 TRBJ1-1 many . TRBV9 CASSVGDNPEAFF TGTGCCAGCAGCGTAGGAGACAACCCTGAAGCTTTCTTT
17 TRBJ2-7 many . TRBV27 CASSLNGYYSHFYEQYF TGTGCCAGCAGTTTAAACGGGTACTATTCTCATTTTTACGAGCAGTACTTC
13 TRBJ2-3 many TRBD1 TRBV29-1 CSGRTGGTDTQYF TGCAGCGGGAGGACAGGGGGCACAGATACGCAGTATTTT
17 TRBJ2-7 many TRBD1 TRBV4-3 CASSQDPTGGLTYEQYF TGCGCCAGCAGCCAAGATCCGACAGGGGGGTTGACCTACGAGCAGTACTTC
14 TRBJ1-1 many TRBD1 TRBV27 CASSPGQGKTEAFF TGTGCCAGCAGTCCAGGACAGGGAAAGACTGAAGCTTTCTTT
15 TRBJ2-1 many . TRBV5-1 CASSLMEGWYNEQFF TGCGCCAGCAGCTTGATGGAGGGCTGGTACAATGAGCAGTTCTTC
11 TRBJ2-5 . . TRBV29-1 CSLHGGETQYF TGCAGCCTTCATGGGGGGGAGACCCAGTACTTC
13 TRBJ1-1 many . TRBV20-1 CSAYAQGGAEAFF TGCAGTGCTTACGCCCAGGGAGGAGCTGAAGCTTTCTTT
14 TRBJ2-2 many . TRBV12-3/TRBV12-4 CASSADPNTGELFF TGTGCCAGCAGTGCCGATCCGAACACCGGGGAGCTGTTTTTT
15 TRBJ1-1 many . TRBV6-5 CASSLDRTMNTEAFF TGTGCCAGCAGTTTGGACAGAACGATGAACACTGAAGCTTTCTTT
13 TRBJ2-1 . . TRBV27 CASSLSRHSEQFF TGTGCCAGCAGTTTATCACGTCATAGTGAGCAGTTCTTC